Listed below are T cell receptor beta chains from one sample, sequenced in a study of T-cell memory formation after mild COVID-19. MiXCR was run by TCRdb on the 5' RACE reads, yielding one entry per CDR3 protein. The sample holds about 360,000 distinct CDR3 sequences; 14% are singletons and the top ten take 22%. The sequencing input was PBMCs or a T cell subset sorted from them (not recorded which). The receptors shown here come from a man younger than 35 who had mild COVID-19 (a few samples of this study predate the infection). Cell type and time point are not known. CDR3s include the opening cysteine and the closing phenylalanine or tryptophan. The D gene is left open where the match is weak. Size is omitted from some rows. Given values are once, few, many or a class for expanded clones.

>-|TRBJ2-2|TRBV11-2|-
CASLNRAGIAGELFF
TGTGCCAGTCTCAACAGGGCGGGTATAGCCGGGGAGCTGTTTTTT
>-|TRBJ2-3|TRBV10-3|-
CAIRAGSSTDTQYF
TGTGCCATCAGGGCGGGGTCTAGCACAGATACGCAGTATTTT
>TRBD2|TRBJ2-5|TRBV4-3|-
CASSQERGSGGPEGETQYF
TGCGCCAGCAGCCAAGAACGCGGGAGCGGGGGCCCGGAGGGTGAGACCCAGTACTTC
>-|TRBJ1-5|TRBV15|-
CATSRGDRPGQPQHF
TGTGCCACCAGCAGGGGAGACAGGCCCGGACAGCCCCAGCATTTT
>-|TRBJ2-5|TRBV6-1|-
CASSAESETQYF
TGTGCCAGCAGCGCGGAATCAGAGACCCAGTACTTC
>-|TRBJ2-1|TRBV7-2|many
CASSPSWVSDEQFF
TGTGCCAGCAGCCCTTCTTGGGTTAGCGATGAGCAGTTCTTC
>-|TRBJ2-3|TRBV3-1|-
CASSQDLQGGHTQYF
TGTGCCAGCAGCCAAGATCTCCAGGGCGGCCATACGCAGTATTTT
>TRBD1|TRBJ2-2|TRBV12-3/TRBV12-4|-
CASISKPQGAGTGELFF
TGTGCCAGCATCAGCAAACCACAGGGGGCTGGCACCGGGGAGCTGTTTTTT
>TRBD2|TRBJ2-1|TRBV4-1|-
CASSPTSGPYNEQFF
TGCGCCAGCAGCCCGACTAGCGGGCCTTACAATGAGCAGTTCTTC
>TRBD2|TRBJ2-7|TRBV9|-
CASSAAGGGYEQYF
TGTGCCAGCAGCGCCGCGGGGGGCGGGTACGAGCAGTACTTC
>-|TRBJ2-7|TRBV18|many
CASSPRNEQYF
TGTGCCAGCTCACCACGGAACGAGCAGTACTTC
>-|TRBJ2-3|TRBV5-6|few
CASSLKGRNTQYF
TGTGCCAGCAGCCTCAAGGGGAGGAATACGCAGTATTTT
>-|TRBJ2-5|TRBV6-2/TRBV6-3|-
CASRPNWGLNRVQETQYF
TGTGCCAGCAGGCCCAACTGGGGGCTTAACAGGGTCCAAGAGACCCAGTACTTC
>TRBD2|TRBJ2-1|TRBV7-2|many
CASSFFAGGAAEQFF
TGTGCCAGCAGCTTCTTCGCCGGGGGGGCCGCTGAGCAGTTCTTC
>-|TRBJ2-3|TRBV3-1|few
CASSQETGPWRGAQYF
TGTGCCAGCAGCCAAGAGACAGGGCCCTGGAGGGGTGCGCAGTATTTT
>-|TRBJ2-3|TRBV9|few
CASTKWGVLPATDTQYF
TGTGCCAGCACCAAATGGGGGGTCCTACCTGCAACAGATACGCAGTATTTT
>TRBD2|TRBJ2-7|TRBV6-5|-
CASSLAGATYEQYF
TGTGCCAGCAGCCTAGCGGGGGCGACCTACGAGCAGTACTTC
>-|TRBJ2-1|TRBV20-1|-
CSARDLQFYNEQFF
TGCAGTGCTAGAGATCTCCAGTTCTACAATGAGCAGTTCTTC
>-|TRBJ1-5|TRBV5-1|-
CASRGGSDGPQHF
TGCGCCAGCAGGGGCGGATCGGATGGGCCCCAGCATTTT
>-|TRBJ1-1|TRBV27|few
CASSLMGGMNTEAFF
TGTGCCAGCAGTTTAATGGGAGGCATGAACACTGAAGCTTTCTTT
>-|TRBJ2-1|TRBV11-2|many
CASGRQASSYNEQFF
TGTGCCAGCGGACGACAGGCAAGCTCCTACAATGAGCAGTTCTTC
>-|TRBJ2-3|TRBV7-2|few
CASSFGGAENTQYF
TGTGCCAGCAGCTTTGGGGGGGCCGAGAATACGCAGTATTTT
>-|TRBJ1-2|TRBV27|-
CASRTVIPGYTF
TGTGCCAGCAGGACAGTAATTCCTGGCTACACCTTC
>-|TRBJ2-5|TRBV5-1|few
CASSVRGETQYF
TGCGCCAGCAGCGTGAGGGGGGAGACCCAGTACTTC
>-|TRBJ1-1|TRBV27|few
CASSFSGGETEAFF
TGTGCCAGCAGTTTCTCGGGGGGTGAGACTGAAGCTTTCTTT
>-|TRBJ1-3|TRBV20-1|many
CSARGDTDSGNTIYF
TGCAGTGCCAGAGGGGACACTGACTCTGGAAACACCATATATTTT
>-|TRBJ2-2|TRBV6-2/TRBV6-3|-
CASSYRGTGELFF
TGTGCCAGCAGTTACCGTGGTACCGGGGAGCTGTTTTTT
>TRBD2|TRBJ2-5|TRBV7-6|few
CASSALAGAPSGTQYF
TGTGCCAGCAGCGCCTTAGCGGGAGCCCCGTCGGGGACCCAGTACTTC
>TRBD2|TRBJ2-3|TRBV7-2|-
CASSLRLAGGLDTQYF
TGTGCCAGCAGCCTGCGACTAGCGGGGGGTCTAGATACGCAGTATTTT
>-|TRBJ1-2|TRBV12-3/TRBV12-4|-
CASTQRQGRSGYTF
TGTGCCAGCACTCAGCGGCAGGGTCGTTCAGGCTACACCTTC
>TRBD2|TRBJ2-1|TRBV29-1|-
CSLGLAGNNEQFF
TGCAGCCTGGGTCTAGCGGGGAACAATGAGCAGTTCTTC
>-|TRBJ2-1|TRBV7-2|-
CASSPWGGRYNEQFF
TGTGCCAGCAGTCCCTGGGGGGGGCGGTACAATGAGCAGTTCTTC
>-|TRBJ2-6|TRBV5-1|-
CASKLGATGANVLTF
TGCGCCAGCAAACTAGGGGCCACTGGGGCCAACGTCCTGACTTTC
>TRBD1|TRBJ1-6|TRBV7-2|-
CASSLGGTVLHF
TGTGCCAGCAGCTTAGGGGGGACAGTCCTCCACTTT
>-|TRBJ2-2|TRBV5-4|few
CASSITGYTGELFF
TGTGCCAGCAGCATTACAGGGTACACCGGGGAGCTGTTTTTT
>TRBD2|TRBJ2-5|TRBV7-2|few
CASSFSGGASETQYF
TGTGCCAGCAGCTTTAGCGGGGGGGCCTCAGAGACCCAGTACTTC
>-|TRBJ2-3|TRBV20-1|few
CSARSGDTDTQYF
TGCAGTGCTAGATCGGGGGACACAGATACGCAGTATTTT
>-|TRBJ1-3|TRBV29-1|few
CSVVEGNTIYF
TGCAGCGTTGTCGAAGGAAACACCATATATTTT
>-|TRBJ2-1|TRBV20-1|-
CSAREVVQKNEQFF
TGCAGTGCTAGAGAGGTCGTCCAGAAGAATGAGCAGTTCTTC
>-|TRBJ1-1|TRBV27|once
CASSLERKFTEAFF
TGTGCCAGCAGTTTAGAGCGGAAATTCACTGAAGCTTTCTTT
>TRBD1|TRBJ2-1|TRBV18|many
CASSQTDRGFYNEQFF
TGTGCCAGCTCCCAGACGGACAGGGGGTTCTACAATGAGCAGTTCTTC
>-|TRBJ1-1|TRBV24-1|-
CATSGQGDEAFF
TGTGCCACCAGTGGCCAAGGGGATGAAGCTTTCTTT
>-|TRBJ1-1|TRBV5-1|many
CASSLGPTEAFF
TGCGCCAGCAGCTTGGGACCCACTGAAGCTTTCTTT
>-|TRBJ1-1|TRBV6-5|-
CASSALRGPWNTEAFF
TGTGCCAGCAGTGCCCTTCGGGGGCCGTGGAACACTGAAGCTTTCTTT
>-|TRBJ1-4|TRBV5-1|-
CASSWDGGVSEKLFF
TGCGCCAGCAGCTGGGATGGGGGAGTAAGTGAAAAACTGTTTTTT
>-|TRBJ1-1|TRBV7-9|many
CASSLQGRTEAFF
TGTGCCAGCAGCTTACAGGGGAGAACTGAAGCTTTCTTT
>TRBD2|TRBJ2-1|TRBV3-1|many
CASSQGLAGAPEQFF
TGTGCCAGCAGCCAGGGACTAGCGGGGGCCCCTGAGCAGTTCTTC
>-|TRBJ2-5|TRBV6-6|-
CASIGTYQETQYF
TGTGCCAGCATTGGGACTTACCAAGAGACCCAGTACTTC
>-|TRBJ1-5|TRBV20-1|-
CSAGAAEPQHF
TGCAGTGCTGGTGCGGCGGAGCCCCAGCATTTT
>-|TRBJ2-5|TRBV7-9|-
CASSLMQETQYF
TGTGCCAGCAGCTTAATGCAAGAGACCCAGTACTTC
>TRBD1|TRBJ1-2|TRBV5-1|few
CASSYPGQGFGGYTF
TGCGCCAGCAGCTATCCGGGACAGGGGTTTGGTGGCTACACCTTC
>-|TRBJ2-7|TRBV4-1|-
CASSQTVGAYEQYF
TGCGCCAGCAGCCAAACGGTGGGCGCGTACGAGCAGTACTTC
>-|TRBJ1-5|TRBV4-1|few
CASSQRDVANQPQHF
TGCGCCAGCAGCCAAAGGGACGTAGCTAATCAGCCCCAGCATTTT
>-|TRBJ1-2|TRBV7-2|-
CASTNRGEGRTGYTF
TGTGCCAGCACCAATAGGGGGGAGGGGAGAACTGGCTACACCTTC
>TRBD1|TRBJ2-1|TRBV7-9|few
CASSPIRQGAQLEQFF
TGTGCCAGCAGCCCTATTCGACAGGGGGCGCAGCTTGAGCAGTTCTTC